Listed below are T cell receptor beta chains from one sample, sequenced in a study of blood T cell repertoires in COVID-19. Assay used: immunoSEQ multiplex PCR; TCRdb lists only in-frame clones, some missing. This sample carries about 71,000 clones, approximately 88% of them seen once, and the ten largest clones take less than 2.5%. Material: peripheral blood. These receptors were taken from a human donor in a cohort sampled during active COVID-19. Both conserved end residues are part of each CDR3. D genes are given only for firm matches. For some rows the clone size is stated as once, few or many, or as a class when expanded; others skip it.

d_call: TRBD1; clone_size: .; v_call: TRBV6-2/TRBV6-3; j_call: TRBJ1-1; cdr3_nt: TGTGCCAGCAGTGGGGCCGGGACAGAAAACACTGAAGCTTTCTTT; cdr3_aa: CASSGAGTENTEAFF
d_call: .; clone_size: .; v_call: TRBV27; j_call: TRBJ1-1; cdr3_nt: TGTGCCAGCACCACCCTAGGGAACACTGAAGCTTTCTTT; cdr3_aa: CASTTLGNTEAFF
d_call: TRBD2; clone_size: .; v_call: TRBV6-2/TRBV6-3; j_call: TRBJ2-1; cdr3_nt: TGTGCCAGCAGTTGGGGGACTAGCGGCAATGAGCAGTTCTTC; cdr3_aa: CASSWGTSGNEQFF
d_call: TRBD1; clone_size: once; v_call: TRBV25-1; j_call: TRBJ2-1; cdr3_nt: TGTGCCAGCAGTGAGTACAGGGGGCGCTACAATGAGCAGTTCTTC; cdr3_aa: CASSEYRGRYNEQFF
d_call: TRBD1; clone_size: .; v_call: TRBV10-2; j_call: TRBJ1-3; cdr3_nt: TGCGCCAGCGGGGGACAGGGAGACTCTGGAAACACCATATATTTT; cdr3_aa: CASGGQGDSGNTIYF
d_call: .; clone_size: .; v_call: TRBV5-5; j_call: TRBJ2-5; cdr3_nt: TGTGCCAGCAGCTTGACCGGGGGAGAGACCCAGTACTTC; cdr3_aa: CASSLTGGETQYF
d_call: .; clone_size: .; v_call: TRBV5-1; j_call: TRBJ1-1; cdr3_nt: TGCGCCAGCAGCTTAGACACAGGGACTGAAGCTTTCTTT; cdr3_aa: CASSLDTGTEAFF
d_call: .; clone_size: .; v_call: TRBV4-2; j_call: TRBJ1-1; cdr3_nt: TGTGCCAGCAGCCAAGGAGAGCCTGAAGCTTTCTTT; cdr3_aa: CASSQGEPEAFF
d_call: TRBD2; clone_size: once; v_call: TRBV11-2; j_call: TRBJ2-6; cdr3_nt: TGTGCCAGCAGCTACGGGACTAGCGGTAGACCCTCTGGGGCCAACGTCCTGACTTTC; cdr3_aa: CASSYGTSGRPSGANVLTF
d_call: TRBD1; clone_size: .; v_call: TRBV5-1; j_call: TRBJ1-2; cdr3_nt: TGCGCCAGCAGTCCGGGGGACAGTAACTATGGCTACACCTTC; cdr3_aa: CASSPGDSNYGYTF
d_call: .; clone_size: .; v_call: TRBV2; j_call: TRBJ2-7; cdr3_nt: TGTGCCAGCAGTGTTCCGCAGGCTGGTACGTACTTC; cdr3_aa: CASSVPQAGTYF
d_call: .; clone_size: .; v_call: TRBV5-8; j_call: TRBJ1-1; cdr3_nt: TGTGCCAGCAGCTTACTCAGGGACACTGAAGCTTTCTTT; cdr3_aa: CASSLLRDTEAFF
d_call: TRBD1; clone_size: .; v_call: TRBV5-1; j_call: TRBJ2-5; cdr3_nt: TGCGCCAGCAGCTCGGGACAGGGAATAGAGACCCAGTACTTC; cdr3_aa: CASSSGQGIETQYF
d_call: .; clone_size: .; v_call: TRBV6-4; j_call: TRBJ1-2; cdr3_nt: TGTGCCAGCAGTCCGGCGGGGGTTGGAAACTATGGCTACACCTTC; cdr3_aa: CASSPAGVGNYGYTF
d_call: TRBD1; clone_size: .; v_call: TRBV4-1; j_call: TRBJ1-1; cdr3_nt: TGCGCCAGCAGCCCCGGACAGGGGAGGACTGAAGCTTTCTTT; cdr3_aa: CASSPGQGRTEAFF
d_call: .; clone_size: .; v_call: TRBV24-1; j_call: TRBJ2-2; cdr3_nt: TGTGCCACCAGTGAATCGGGACAGAACACCGGGGAGCTGTTTTTT; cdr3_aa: CATSESGQNTGELFF
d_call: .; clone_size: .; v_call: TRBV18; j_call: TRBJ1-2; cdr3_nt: TGTGCCAGCTCACCGGGGCCGTCCGGCTACACCTTC; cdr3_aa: CASSPGPSGYTF
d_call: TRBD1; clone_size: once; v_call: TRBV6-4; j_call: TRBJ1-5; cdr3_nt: TGTGCCAGCGGGACAGGGGGCGAAGAGGGCAATCAGCCCCAGCATTTT; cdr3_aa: CASGTGGEEGNQPQHF
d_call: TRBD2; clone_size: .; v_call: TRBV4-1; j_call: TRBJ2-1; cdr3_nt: TGCGCCAGCGACCCTACTGGCGGGGGTTACAATGAGCAGTTCTTC; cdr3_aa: CASDPTGGGYNEQFF
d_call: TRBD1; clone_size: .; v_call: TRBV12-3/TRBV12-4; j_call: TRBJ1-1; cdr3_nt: TGTGCCAGCACGTTAGACAGGGCTGAAGCTTTCTTT; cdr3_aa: CASTLDRAEAFF
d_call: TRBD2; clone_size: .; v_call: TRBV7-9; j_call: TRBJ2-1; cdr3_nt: TGTGCCAGCAGCCCCCCTAGCGGGAGGATGAATGAGCAGTTCTTC; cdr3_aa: CASSPPSGRMNEQFF
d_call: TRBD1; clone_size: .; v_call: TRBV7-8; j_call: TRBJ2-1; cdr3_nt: TGTGCCAGCAGCTTAAGGGTAGGGGGCCCCTACAATGAGCAGTTCTTC; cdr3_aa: CASSLRVGGPYNEQFF
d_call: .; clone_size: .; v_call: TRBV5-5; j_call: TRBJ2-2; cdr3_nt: TGTGCCAGCAGCTTGGATCTAGGCCGGAGGGCCGGGGAGCTGTTTTTT; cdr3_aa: CASSLDLGRRAGELFF
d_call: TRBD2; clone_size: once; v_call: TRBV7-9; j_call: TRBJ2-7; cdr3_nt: TGTGCCAGCAGCTTTGCGGGAGGGCTAGGGGAGCAGTACTTC; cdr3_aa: CASSFAGGLGEQYF
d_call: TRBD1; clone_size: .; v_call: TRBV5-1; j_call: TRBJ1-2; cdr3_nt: TGCGCCAGCAGCTTGTCCTGGGACAGGGGTGGTGGCTACACCTTC; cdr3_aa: CASSLSWDRGGGYTF
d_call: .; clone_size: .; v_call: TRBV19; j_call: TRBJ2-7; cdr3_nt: TGTGCCAGTACCTCGGACAGCACCTACGAGCAGTACTTC; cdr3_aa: CASTSDSTYEQYF
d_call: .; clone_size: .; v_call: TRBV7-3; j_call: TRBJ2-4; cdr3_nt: TGTGCCAGCAGCAGCCACTATTTAGCCAAAAACATTCAGTACTTC; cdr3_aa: CASSSHYLAKNIQYF
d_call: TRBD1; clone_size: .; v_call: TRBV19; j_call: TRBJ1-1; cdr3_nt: TGTGCCAGTAGTACCCAACAGGGGGCGCCGGGGACTGAAGCTTTCTTT; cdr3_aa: CASSTQQGAPGTEAFF
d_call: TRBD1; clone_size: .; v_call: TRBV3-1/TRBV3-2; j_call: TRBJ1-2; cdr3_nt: TGTGCCAGCAGGAAGGGGGCGAACTATGGCTACACCTTC; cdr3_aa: CASRKGANYGYTF
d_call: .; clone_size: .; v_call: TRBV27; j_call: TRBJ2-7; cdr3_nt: TGTGCCAGCAGTTTAACAGGGGGGGGTTACGAGCAGTACTTC; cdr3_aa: CASSLTGGGYEQYF
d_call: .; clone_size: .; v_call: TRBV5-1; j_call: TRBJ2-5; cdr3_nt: TGCGCCAGCAGCAAGCAGGGAGAGACCCAGTACTTC; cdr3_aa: CASSKQGETQYF
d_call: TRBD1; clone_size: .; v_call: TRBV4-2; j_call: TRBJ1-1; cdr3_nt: TGTGCCAGCAGCCACCTTGGGACAGCTGATGAAGCTTTCTTT; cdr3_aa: CASSHLGTADEAFF
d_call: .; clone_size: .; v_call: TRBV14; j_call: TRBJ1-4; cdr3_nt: TGTGCCAGCAGCCTAAGCCTTAATGAAAAACTGTTTTTT; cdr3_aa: CASSLSLNEKLFF
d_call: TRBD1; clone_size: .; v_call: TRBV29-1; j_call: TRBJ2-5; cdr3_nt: TGCAGCGTTGAGTTGAGACAGGGGGCGACCCAGTACTTC; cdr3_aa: CSVELRQGATQYF
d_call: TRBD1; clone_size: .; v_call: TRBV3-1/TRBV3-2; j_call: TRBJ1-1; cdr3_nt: TGTGCCAGCAGCCAGGGGACAGGGTGGAGCACTGAAGCTTTCTTT; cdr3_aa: CASSQGTGWSTEAFF
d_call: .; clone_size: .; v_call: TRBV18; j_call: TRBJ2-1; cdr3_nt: TGTGCCAGCTCACCACCGTCGGGGGGCGGGACGAACAATGAGCAGTTCTTC; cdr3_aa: CASSPPSGGGTNNEQFF
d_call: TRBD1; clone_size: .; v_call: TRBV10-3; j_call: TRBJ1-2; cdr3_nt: TGTGCCACCTGGGGGGTACCCAGGGGGCGCGCTAACTATGGCTACACCTTC; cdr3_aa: CATWGVPRGRANYGYTF
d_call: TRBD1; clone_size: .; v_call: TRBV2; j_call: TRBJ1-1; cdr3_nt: TGTGCCAGCAGATCCGACAGGGGTAAAGCTTTCTTT; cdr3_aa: CASRSDRGKAFF
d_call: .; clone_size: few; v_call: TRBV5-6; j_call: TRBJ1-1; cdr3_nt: TGTGCCAGCAGCCCACCGACAGGATACACTGAAGCTTTCTTT; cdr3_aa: CASSPPTGYTEAFF
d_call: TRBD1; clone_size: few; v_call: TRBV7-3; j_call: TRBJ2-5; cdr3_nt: TGTGCCAGCAGCCCGGGGACAGGGTCGTTGGAGACCCAGTACTTC; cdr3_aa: CASSPGTGSLETQYF
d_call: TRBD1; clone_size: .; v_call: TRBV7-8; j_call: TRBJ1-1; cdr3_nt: TGTGCCAGCAGCTCATCCAGGGGGGCAACTGAAGCTTTCTTT; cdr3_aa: CASSSSRGATEAFF
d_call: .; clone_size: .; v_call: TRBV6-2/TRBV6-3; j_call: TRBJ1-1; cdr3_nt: TGTGCCAGCAGTGACAGGTCGGGGAACACTGAAGCTTTCTTT; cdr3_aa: CASSDRSGNTEAFF
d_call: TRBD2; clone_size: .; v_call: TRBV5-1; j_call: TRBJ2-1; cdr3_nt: TGCGCCAGCCTCCTAGGCGGGGGGGCCAGGGAGCAGTTCTTC; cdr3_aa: CASLLGGGAREQFF
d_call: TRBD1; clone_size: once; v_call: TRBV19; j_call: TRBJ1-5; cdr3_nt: TGTGCCAGTAGCCCGGGACAGGCCCAATATAGCAATCAGCCCCAGCATTTT; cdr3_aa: CASSPGQAQYSNQPQHF
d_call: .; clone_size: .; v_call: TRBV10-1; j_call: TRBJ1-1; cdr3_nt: TGCGCCAGCAGTGAAGGGCAGGGGGAAGCTTTCTTT; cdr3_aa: CASSEGQGEAFF
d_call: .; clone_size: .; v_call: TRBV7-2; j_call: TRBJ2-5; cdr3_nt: TGTGCCAGCAGCAGGGGGGGGCGGCGTCAAGAGACCCAGTACTTC; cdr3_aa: CASSRGGRRQETQYF
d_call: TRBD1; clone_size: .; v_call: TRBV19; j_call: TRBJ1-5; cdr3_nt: TGTGCCAGTAGCGAGCAGGGGGGTCAGCCCCAGCATTTT; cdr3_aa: CASSEQGGQPQHF
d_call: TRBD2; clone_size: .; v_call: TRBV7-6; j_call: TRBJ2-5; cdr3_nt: TGTGCCAGCAGCTTAGCGGCAGGGAGGGTGCAAGAGACCCAGTACTTC; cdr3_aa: CASSLAAGRVQETQYF
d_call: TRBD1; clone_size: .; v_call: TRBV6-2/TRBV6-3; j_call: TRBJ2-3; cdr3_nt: TGTGCCAGCAGTTACTCGCCGACAGGGGAGGTGTCGCAGTATTTT; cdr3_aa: CASSYSPTGEVSQYF
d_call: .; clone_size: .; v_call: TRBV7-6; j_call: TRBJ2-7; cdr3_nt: TGTGCCAGCAGCTTAGGGTCGGACGAGCAGTACTTC; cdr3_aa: CASSLGSDEQYF
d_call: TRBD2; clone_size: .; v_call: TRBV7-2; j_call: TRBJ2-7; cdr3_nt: TGTGCCAGCAGCTTAACTAGCGGGAGCCCCTCCTACGAGCAGTACTTC; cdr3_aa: CASSLTSGSPSYEQYF
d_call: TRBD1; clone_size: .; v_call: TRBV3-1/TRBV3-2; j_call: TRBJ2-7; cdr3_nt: TGTGCCAGCAGCCAAGATAGGGACAGGACCGACGAGCAGTACTTC; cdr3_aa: CASSQDRDRTDEQYF
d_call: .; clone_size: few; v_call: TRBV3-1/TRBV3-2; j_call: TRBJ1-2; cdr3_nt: TGTGCCAGCAGCCAATTCCGAAACAGGGAGAAGGGCGGCTACACCTTC; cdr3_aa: CASSQFRNREKGGYTF
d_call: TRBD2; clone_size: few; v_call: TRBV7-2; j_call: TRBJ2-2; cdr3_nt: TGTGCCAGCAGCTTATCACTAGCGGGAACCGGGGAGCTGTTTTTT; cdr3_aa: CASSLSLAGTGELFF
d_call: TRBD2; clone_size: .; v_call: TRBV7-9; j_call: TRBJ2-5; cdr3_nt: TGTGCCAGCAGCTTCCTCCGGCTAGCGGGGGGGGAGACCCAGTACTTC; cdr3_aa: CASSFLRLAGGETQYF